This record concerns one TCR beta chain sequence. The entry originates in a study of T cells in tumors after PD-1 blockade. Some clones are missing from TCRdb's copy, which holds only in-frame ones; the method was immunoSEQ multiplex PCR. Of roughly 50,000 clones in the sample, 75% to 80% were seen once. Per germline, CDR1 SGHRS and CDR2 YFSETQ. Trimming took 4 bases from V and 1 from J; bases not matched to a gene: 6. The CDR3 length is 15 residues. V gene TRBV5-1 combines with J gene TRBJ2-3; 7 bases are a match to TRBD2. The sample consisted of PBMCs, taken before anti-PD-1 treatment. This TCR was sampled from a human donor with basal cell carcinoma. The CDR3 region is CASSEMAGGTDTQYF. CDR3 bases: TGCGCCAGCAGCGAGATGGCGGGGGGCACAGATACGCAGTATTTT. Looking up the rest from reference TRBV5-1 and TRBJ2-3 gives the full variable domain: KAGVTQTPRYLIKTRGQQVTLSCSPISGHRSVSWYQQTPGQGLQFLFEYFSETQRNKGNFPGRFSGRQFSNSRSEMNVSTLELGDSALYLCASSEMAGGTDTQYFGPGTRLTVL.